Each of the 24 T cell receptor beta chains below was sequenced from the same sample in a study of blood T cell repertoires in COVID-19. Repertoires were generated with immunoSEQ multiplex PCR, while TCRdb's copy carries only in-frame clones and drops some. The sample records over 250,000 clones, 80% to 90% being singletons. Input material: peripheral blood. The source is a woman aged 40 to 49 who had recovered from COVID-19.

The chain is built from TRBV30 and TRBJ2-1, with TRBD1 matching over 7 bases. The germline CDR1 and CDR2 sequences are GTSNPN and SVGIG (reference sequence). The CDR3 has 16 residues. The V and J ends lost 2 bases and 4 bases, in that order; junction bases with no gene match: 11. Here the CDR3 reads CAWSPPHRGYYNEQFF. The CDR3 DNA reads TGTGCCTGGAGTCCACCGCACAGGGGATATTACAATGAGCAGTTCTTC.

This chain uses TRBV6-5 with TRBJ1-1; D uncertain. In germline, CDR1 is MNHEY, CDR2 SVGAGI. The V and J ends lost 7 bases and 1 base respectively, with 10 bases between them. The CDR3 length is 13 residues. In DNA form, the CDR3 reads TGTGCCAGCACCTATGGGCAGAACACTGAAGCTTTCTTT. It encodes CASTYGQNTEAFF.

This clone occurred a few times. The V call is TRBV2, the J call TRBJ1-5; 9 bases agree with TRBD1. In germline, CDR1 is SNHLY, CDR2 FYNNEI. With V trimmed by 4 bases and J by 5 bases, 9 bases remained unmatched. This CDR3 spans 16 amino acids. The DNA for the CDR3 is TGTGCCAGCAGTGTACAACCGGGACAGGGATATCAGCCCCAGCATTTT. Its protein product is CASSVQPGQGYQPQHF.

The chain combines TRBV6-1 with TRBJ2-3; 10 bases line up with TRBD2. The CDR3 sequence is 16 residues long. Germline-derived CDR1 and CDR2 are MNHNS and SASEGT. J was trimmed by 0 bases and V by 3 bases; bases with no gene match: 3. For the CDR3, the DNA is TGTGCCAGCAGTGAGTCTAGCGGGGGTAGCACAGATACGCAGTATTTT. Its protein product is CASSESSGGSTDTQYF.

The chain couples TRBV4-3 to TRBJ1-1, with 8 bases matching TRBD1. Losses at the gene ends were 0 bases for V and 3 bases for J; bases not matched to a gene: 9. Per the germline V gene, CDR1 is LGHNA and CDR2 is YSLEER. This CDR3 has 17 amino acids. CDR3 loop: CASSQDVWTGLDTEAFF. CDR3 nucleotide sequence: TGCGCCAGCAGCCAAGACGTTTGGACAGGGCTGGACACTGAAGCTTTCTTT.

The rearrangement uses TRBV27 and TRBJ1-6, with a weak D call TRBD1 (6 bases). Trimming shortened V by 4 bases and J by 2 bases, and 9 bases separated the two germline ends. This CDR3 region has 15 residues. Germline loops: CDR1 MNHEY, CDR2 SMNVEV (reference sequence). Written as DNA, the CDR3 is TGTGCCAGCAGTTCACAGGGCACCTATAATTCACCCCTCCACTTT. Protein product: CASSSQGTYNSPLHF.

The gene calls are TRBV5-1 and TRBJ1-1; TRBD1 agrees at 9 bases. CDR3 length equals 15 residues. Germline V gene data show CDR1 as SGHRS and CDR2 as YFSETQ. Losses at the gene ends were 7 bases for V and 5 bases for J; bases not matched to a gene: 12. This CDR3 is CASQDIQGARTEAFF. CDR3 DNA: TGCGCCAGCCAGGATATACAGGGGGCGAGAACTGAAGCTTTCTTT.

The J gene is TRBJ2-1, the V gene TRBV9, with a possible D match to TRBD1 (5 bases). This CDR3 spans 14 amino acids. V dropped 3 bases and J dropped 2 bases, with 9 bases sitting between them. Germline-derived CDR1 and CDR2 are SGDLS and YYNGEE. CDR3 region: CASSAGITYNEQFF. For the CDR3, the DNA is TGTGCCAGCAGCGCAGGGATTACCTACAATGAGCAGTTCTTC.

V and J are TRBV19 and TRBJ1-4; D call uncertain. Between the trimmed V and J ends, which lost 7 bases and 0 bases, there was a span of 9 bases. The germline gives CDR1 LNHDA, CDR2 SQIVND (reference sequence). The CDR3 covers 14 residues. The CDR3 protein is CASKTLATNEKLFF. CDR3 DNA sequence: TGTGCCAGTAAAACACTAGCAACTAATGAAAAACTGTTTTTT.

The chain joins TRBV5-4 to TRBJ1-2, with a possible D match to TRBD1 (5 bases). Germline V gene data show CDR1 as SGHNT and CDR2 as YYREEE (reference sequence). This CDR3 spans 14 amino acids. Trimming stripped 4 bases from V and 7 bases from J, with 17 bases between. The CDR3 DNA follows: TGTGCCAGCAGCCTAAACAGGCGACCGGGTGGCTACACCTTC. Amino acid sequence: CASSLNRRPGGYTF.

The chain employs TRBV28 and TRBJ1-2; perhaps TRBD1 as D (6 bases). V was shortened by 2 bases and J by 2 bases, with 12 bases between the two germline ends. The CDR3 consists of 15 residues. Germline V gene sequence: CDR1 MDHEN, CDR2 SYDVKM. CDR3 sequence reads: CASSLGGPSNYGYTF. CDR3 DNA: TGTGCCAGCAGTTTAGGGGGCCCTTCCAACTATGGCTACACCTTC.

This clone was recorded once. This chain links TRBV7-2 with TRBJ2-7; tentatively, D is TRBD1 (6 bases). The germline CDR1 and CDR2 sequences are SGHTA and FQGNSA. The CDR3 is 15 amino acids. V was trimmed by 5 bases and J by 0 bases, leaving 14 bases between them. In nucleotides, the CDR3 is TGTGCCAGCAGCGCTTCTGGGGGCTACTCCTACGAGCAGTACTTC. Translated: CASSASGGYSYEQYF.

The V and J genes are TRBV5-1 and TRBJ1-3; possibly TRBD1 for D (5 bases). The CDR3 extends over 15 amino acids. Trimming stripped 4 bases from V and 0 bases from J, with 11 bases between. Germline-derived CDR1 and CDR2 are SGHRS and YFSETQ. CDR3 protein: CASSTQDSSGNTIYF. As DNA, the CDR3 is TGCGCCAGCAGCACTCAAGACAGCTCTGGAAACACCATATATTTT. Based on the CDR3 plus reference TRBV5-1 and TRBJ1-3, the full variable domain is KAGVTQTPRYLIKTRGQQVTLSCSPISGHRSVSWYQQTPGQGLQFLFEYFSETQRNKGNFPGRFSGRQFSNSRSEMNVSTLELGDSALYLCASSTQDSSGNTIYFGEGSWLTVV.

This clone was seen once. CDR3 bases: TGTGCCAGCAGACCGAGGGGGCCAGAAGAGACCCAGTACTTC. Its translation is CASRPRGPEETQYF. The chain combines TRBV27 with TRBJ2-5; 7 nucleotides agree with TRBD1. Trimming at V came to 6 bases and at J to 3 bases, leaving 7 bases not matched to a gene. Germline V CDR1 and CDR2: MNHEY, SMNVEV (reference sequence). The CDR3 is made up of 14 amino acids.

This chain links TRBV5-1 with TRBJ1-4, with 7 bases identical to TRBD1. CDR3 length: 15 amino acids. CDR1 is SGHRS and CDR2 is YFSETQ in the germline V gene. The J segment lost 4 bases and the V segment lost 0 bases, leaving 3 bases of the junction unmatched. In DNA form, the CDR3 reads TGCGCCAGCAGCTTGGACCCAGGGGGTAATGAAAAACTGTTTTTT. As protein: CASSLDPGGNEKLFF.

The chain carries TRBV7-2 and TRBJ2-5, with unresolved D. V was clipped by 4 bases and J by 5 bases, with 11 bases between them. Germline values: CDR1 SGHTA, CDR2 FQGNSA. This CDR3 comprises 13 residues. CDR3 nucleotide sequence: TGTGCCAGCAGCTCCCACAGCCGGGAGACCCAGTACTTC. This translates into CASSSHSRETQYF.

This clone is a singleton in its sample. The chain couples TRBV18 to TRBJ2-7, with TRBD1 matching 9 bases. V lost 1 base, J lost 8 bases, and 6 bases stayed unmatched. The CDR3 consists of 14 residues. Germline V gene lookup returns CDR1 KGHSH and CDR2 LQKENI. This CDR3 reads CASSPQQGAKKQYF. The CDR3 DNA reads TGTGCCAGCTCACCACAACAGGGGGCGAAGAAGCAGTACTTC.

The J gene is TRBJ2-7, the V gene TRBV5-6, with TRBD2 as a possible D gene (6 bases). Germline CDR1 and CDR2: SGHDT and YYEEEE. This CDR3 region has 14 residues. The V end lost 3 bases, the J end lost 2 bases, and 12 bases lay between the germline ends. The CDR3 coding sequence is TGTGCCAGCAGCTGGAGGGGCAGAGCCTACGAGCAGTACTTC. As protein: CASSWRGRAYEQYF.

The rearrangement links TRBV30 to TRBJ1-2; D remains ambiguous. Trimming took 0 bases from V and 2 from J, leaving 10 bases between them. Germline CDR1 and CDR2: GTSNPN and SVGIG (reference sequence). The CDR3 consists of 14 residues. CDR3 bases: TGTGCCTGGAGTGTCTGGGAGACAAACTATGGCTACACCTTC. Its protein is CAWSVWETNYGYTF.

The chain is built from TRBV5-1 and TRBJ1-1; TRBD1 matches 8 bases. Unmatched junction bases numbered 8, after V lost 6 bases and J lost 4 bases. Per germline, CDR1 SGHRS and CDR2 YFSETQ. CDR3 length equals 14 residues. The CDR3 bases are TGCGCCAGCATCTCTCAGGGGGCCGGCACTGAAGCTTTCTTT. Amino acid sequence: CASISQGAGTEAFF.

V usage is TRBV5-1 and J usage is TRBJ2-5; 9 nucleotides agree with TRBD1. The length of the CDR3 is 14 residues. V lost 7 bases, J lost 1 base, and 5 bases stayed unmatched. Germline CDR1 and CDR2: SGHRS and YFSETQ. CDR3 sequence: CASSRDRAQETQYF. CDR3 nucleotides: TGCGCCAGCTCCCGGGACAGGGCCCAAGAGACCCAGTACTTC.

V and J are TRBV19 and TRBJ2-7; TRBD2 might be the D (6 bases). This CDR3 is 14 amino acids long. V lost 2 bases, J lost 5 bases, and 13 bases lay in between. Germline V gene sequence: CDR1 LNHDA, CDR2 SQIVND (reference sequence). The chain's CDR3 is CASSILGGNHEQYF. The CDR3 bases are TGTGCCAGTAGTATACTTGGAGGGAACCACGAGCAGTACTTC.

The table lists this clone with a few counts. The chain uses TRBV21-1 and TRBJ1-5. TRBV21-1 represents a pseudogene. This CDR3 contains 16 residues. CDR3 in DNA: TGTGCCAGCAGAAAAGGCCCCGGGTATAGCAATCAGCCCCAGCATTTT. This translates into CASRKGPGYSNQPQHF.

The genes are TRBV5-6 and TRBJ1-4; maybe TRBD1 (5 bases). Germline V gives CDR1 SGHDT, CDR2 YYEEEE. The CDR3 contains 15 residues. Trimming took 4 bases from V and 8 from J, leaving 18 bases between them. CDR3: CASSVGLYGGEKLFF. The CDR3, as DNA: TGTGCCAGCAGCGTGGGACTCTACGGTGGGGAAAAACTGTTTTTT.